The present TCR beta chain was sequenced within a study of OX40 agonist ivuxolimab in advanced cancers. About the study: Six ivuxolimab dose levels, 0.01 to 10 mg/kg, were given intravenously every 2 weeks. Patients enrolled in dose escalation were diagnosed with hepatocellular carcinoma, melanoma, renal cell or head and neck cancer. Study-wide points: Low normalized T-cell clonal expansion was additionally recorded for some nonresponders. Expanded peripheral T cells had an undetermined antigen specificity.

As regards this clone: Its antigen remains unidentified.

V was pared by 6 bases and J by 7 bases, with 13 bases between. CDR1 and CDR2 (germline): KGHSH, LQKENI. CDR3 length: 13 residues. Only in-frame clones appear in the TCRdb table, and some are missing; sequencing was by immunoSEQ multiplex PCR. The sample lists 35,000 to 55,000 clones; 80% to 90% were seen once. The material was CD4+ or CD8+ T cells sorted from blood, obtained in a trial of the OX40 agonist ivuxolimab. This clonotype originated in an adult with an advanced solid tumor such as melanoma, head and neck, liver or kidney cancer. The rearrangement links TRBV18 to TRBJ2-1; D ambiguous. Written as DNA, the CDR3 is TGTGCCAGCTCCCCCCCGAGCCTTAATGAGCAGTTCTTC. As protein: CASSPPSLNEQFF.